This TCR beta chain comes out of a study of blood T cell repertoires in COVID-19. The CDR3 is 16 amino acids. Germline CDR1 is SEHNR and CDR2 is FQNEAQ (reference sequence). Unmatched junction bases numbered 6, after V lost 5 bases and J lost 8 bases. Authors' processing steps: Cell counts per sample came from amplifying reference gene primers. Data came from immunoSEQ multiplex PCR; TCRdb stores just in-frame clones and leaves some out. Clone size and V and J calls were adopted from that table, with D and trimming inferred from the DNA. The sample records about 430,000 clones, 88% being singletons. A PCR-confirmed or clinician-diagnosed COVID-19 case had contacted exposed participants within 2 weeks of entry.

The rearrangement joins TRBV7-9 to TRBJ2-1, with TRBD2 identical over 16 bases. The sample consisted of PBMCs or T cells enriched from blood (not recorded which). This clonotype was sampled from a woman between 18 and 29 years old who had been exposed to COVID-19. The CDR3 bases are TGTGCCAGCAGCCGCGCCGGGACTAGCGGGAGGGATGAGCAGTTCTTC. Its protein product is CASSRAGTSGRDEQFF.